A selection of T cell receptor beta chains follows, all from one sample in a study of T cells in Graves' hyperthyroidism and ophthalmopathy. MiXCR was run by TCRdb on the multiplex PCR reads, yielding one entry per CDR3 protein. The sample lists tens of thousands of distinct CDR3 sequences; about 53% were seen once. Sequences were obtained from peripheral blood or thyroid tissue (not recorded which). These receptors originate from a man in his late teens or twenties with Graves' hyperthyroidism. Both conserved end residues are part of each CDR3. A D gene is named only where the DNA matches it firmly. Expanded clones get a size class; other rows say once, few or many, or leave the size out.

TRBJ2-5 many TRBV11-2 . CASSTGQVQETQYF TGTGCCAGCAGCACAGGGCAGGTCCAAGAGACCCAGTACTTC
TRBJ2-3 many TRBV20-1 TRBD2 CSAQSYRRLATDTQYF TGCAGTGCGCAATCCTACCGGCGACTAGCGACAGATACGCAGTATTTT
TRBJ1-5 . TRBV9 TRBD1 CASSAGTGHSNQPQHF TGTGCCAGCAGCGCCGGGACAGGGCATAGCAATCAGCCCCAGCATTTT
TRBJ2-7 . TRBV9 TRBD1 CASSSYIIDRGRLDEQYF TGTGCCAGCAGTTCCTATATAATCGACAGGGGACGGCTCGACGAGCAGTACTTC
TRBJ2-7 many TRBV9 TRBD2 CASSSELAGGVYEQYF TGTGCCAGCAGCTCCGAACTAGCGGGGGGTGTGTACGAGCAGTACTTC
TRBJ2-7 . TRBV2 . CASSPQTGDLEQYF TGTGCCAGCAGTCCCCAGACCGGGGACCTCGAGCAGTACTTC
TRBJ2-5 once TRBV7-9 TRBD2 CASSGTSGRETQYF TGTGCCAGCAGCGGGACTAGTGGGAGAGAGACCCAGTACTTC
TRBJ1-4 . TRBV7-8 TRBD1 CASSPRQGRGNEKLFF TGTGCCAGCAGCCCCCGACAGGGAAGGGGGAATGAAAAACTGTTTTTT
TRBJ2-5 . TRBV7-2 TRBD1 CASSRPRGNQEAQYF TGTGCCAGCAGCCGACCCAGGGGGAACCAAGAGGCCCAGTACTTC
TRBJ2-5 medium-sized TRBV5-1 . CASSLPRQAETQYF TGCGCCAGCAGCCTACCACGGCAGGCAGAGACCCAGTACTTC
TRBJ2-5 . TRBV7-3 TRBD2 CASSMTSGGYETQYF TGTGCCAGCAGCATGACTAGCGGGGGCTATGAGACCCAGTACTTC
TRBJ2-7 many TRBV27 TRBD2 CASRSPGTSGYEQYF TGTGCCAGCAGATCGCCCGGGACTAGTGGCTACGAGCAGTACTTC
TRBJ2-5 . TRBV29-1 . CSVGGGGETQYF TGCAGCGTTGGGGGGGGCGGGGAGACCCAGTACTTC
TRBJ1-2 . TRBV19 . CASSILTDNYGYTF TGTGCCAGTAGTATACTGACAGACAACTATGGCTACACCTTC
TRBJ1-1 many TRBV4-2 . CASSHRTLGPEAFF TGTGCCAGCAGCCACAGAACTCTGGGACCTGAAGCTTTCTTT
TRBJ1-6 many TRBV6-5 . CASRPKGFYNSPLHF TGTGCCAGCAGACCAAAGGGGTTCTATAATTCACCCCTCCACTTT
TRBJ1-1 many TRBV6-5 TRBD1 CASREQTGMDTEAFF TGTGCCAGCAGGGAACAGACAGGGATGGACACTGAAGCTTTCTTT
TRBJ2-2 . TRBV9 TRBD1 CASSVGTGDTGELFF TGTGCCAGCAGCGTGGGGACAGGGGACACCGGGGAGCTGTTTTTT
TRBJ1-1 . TRBV7-3 . CASRSGTRNTEAFF TGTGCCAGCCGATCCGGGACACGGAACACTGAAGCTTTCTTT
TRBJ1-2 . TRBV6-1 . CAVNQVNYGYTF TGTGCCGTCAACCAGGTGAACTATGGCTACACCTTC
TRBJ2-5 . TRBV12-3/TRBV12-4 TRBD2 CASSLAGGLETQYF TGTGCCAGCAGTTTAGCGGGAGGGCTAGAGACCCAGTACTTC
TRBJ2-7 . TRBV7-8 . CASSLGGNPTYEQYF TGTGCCAGCAGCTTGGGCGGTAACCCAACCTACGAGCAGTACTTC
TRBJ2-6 . TRBV24-1 TRBD1 CATSDSQTGYGANVLTF TGTGCCACCAGTGATTCGCAGACAGGGTACGGGGCCAACGTCCTGACTTTC
TRBJ1-2 many TRBV5-1 . CASSVDSTVSGYTF TGCGCCAGCAGTGTGGACAGTACGGTCAGTGGCTACACCTTC
TRBJ1-1 many TRBV19 . CASRFGGDTEAFF TGTGCCAGTAGGTTCGGGGGAGACACTGAAGCTTTCTTT
TRBJ2-7 many TRBV10-3 TRBD2 CASLSAGGPREQYF TGTGCCTCCCTCTCTGCGGGAGGGCCGAGGGAGCAGTACTTC
TRBJ1-3 . TRBV20-1 . CSADRGGGDTIYF TGCAGTGCGGACCGTGGGGGGGGAGACACCATATATTTT
TRBJ1-2 many TRBV7-9 . CASSNTEGSGYTF TGTGCCAGCAGTAACACCGAGGGATCTGGCTACACCTTC
TRBJ1-5 . TRBV7-8 . CASSSDSSWSNQPQHF TGTGCCAGCAGCTCTGACAGTTCATGGAGCAATCAGCCCCAGCATTTT
TRBJ1-1 many TRBV12-3/TRBV12-4 TRBD1 CASSSPGQAVAFF TGTGCCAGCAGTTCCCCGGGACAGGCCGTAGCTTTCTTT
TRBJ2-7 . TRBV6-5 . CASRGGGTLSYERYF TGTGCCAGCAGGGGGGGGGGCACCCTCTCCTACGAGCGGTACTTC
TRBJ2-7 . TRBV7-2 TRBD2 CASSLGTSGSYEQYF TGTGCCAGCAGCTTAGGGACTAGCGGGAGTTACGAGCAGTACTTC
TRBJ2-7 . TRBV18 . CASSPLVPASGGYEQYF TGTGCCAGCTCACCCCTGGTCCCAGCTTCTGGGGGATACGAGCAGTACTTC
TRBJ1-5 many TRBV6-2/TRBV6-3 . CASSYSSGRFQPQHF TGTGCCAGCAGTTACTCGTCAGGGAGGTTTCAGCCCCAGCATTTT
TRBJ2-5 many TRBV20-1 . CSARLGGNQETQYF TGCAGTGCTAGGTTAGGGGGTAACCAAGAGACCCAGTACTTC
TRBJ1-1 many TRBV7-6 . CASSLDGTTTEAFF TGTGCCAGCAGCTTAGACGGGACGACCACTGAAGCTTTCTTT
TRBJ2-5 . TRBV20-1 TRBD2 CSARTSGSQSGETQYF TGCAGTGCTAGGACTAGCGGGAGTCAATCTGGGGAGACCCAGTACTTC
TRBJ1-5 once TRBV19 . CASSKGSNQPQHF TGTGCCAGTAGTAAGGGAAGCAATCAGCCCCAGCATTTT
TRBJ1-5 . TRBV15 TRBD1 CATSRGQVNQPQHF TGTGCCACCAGCAGGGGACAGGTTAATCAGCCCCAGCATTTT
TRBJ1-2 many TRBV28 . CASSFSGQTNYGYTF TGTGCCAGCAGTTTTTCTGGACAAACTAACTATGGCTACACCTTC